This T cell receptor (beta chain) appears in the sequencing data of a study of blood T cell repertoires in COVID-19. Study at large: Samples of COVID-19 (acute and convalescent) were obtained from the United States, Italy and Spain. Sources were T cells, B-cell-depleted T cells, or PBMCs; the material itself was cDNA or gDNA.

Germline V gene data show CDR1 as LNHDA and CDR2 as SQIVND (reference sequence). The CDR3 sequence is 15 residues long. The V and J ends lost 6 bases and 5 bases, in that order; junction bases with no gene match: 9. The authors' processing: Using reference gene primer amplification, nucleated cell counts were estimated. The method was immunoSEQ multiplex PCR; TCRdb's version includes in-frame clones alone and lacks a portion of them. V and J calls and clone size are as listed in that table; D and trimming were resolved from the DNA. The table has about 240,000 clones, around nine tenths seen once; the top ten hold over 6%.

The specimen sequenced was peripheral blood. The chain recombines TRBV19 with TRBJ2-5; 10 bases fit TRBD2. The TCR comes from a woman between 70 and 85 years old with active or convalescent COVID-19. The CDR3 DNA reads TGTGCCAGTAGCGCCAGGCTAGCGGGGGCGGAGACCCAGTACTTC. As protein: CASSARLAGAETQYF.